This T cell receptor beta chain was sequenced for a study of blood T cell repertoires in COVID-19. V trimming: 3 bases; J trimming: 5 bases; junction bases outside the gene matches: 13. There are 18 residues in the CDR3. CDR1 and CDR2 from the germline V gene are SGHNT and YENEEA. TCRdb's table, derived via immunoSEQ multiplex PCR, lists solely in-frame clones and lacks some. The sample has a few hundred thousand clones; over 75% are singletons. The chain joins TRBV11-3 to TRBJ2-2, with TRBD2 matching over 9 bases. The receptor was isolated from a woman aged 50 to 60 who had recovered from COVID-19. Sequenced sample: peripheral blood. The CDR3 here is CASSFEAGGTTRTGELFF. CDR3 in DNA: TGTGCCAGCAGCTTTGAGGCGGGAGGGACGACAAGAACCGGGGAGCTGTTTTTT.